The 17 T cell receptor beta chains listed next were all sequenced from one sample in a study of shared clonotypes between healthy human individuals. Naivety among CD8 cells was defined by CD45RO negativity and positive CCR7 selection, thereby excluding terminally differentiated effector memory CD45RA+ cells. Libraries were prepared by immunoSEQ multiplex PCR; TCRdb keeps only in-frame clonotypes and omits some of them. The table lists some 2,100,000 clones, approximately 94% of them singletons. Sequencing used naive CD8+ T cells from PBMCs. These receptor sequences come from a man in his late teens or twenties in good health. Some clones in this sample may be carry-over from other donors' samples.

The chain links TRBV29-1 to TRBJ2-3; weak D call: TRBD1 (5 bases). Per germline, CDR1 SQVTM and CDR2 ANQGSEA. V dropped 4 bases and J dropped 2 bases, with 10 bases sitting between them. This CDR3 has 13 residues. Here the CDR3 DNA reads TGCAGCGTTGGTCAGGGCCCCACAGATACGCAGTATTTT. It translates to CSVGQGPTDTQYF.

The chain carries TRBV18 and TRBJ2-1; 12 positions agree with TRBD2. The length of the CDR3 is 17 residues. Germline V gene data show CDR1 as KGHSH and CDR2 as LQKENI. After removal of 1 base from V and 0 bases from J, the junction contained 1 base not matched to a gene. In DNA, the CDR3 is TGTGCCAGCTCACCACTGGGACTAGCGGGCTCCTACAATGAGCAGTTCTTC. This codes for CASSPLGLAGSYNEQFF.

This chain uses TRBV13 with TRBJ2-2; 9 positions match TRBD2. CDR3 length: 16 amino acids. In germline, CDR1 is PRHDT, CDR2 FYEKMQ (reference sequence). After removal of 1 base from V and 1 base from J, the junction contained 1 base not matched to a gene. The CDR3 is CASSLASGKNTGELFF. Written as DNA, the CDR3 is TGTGCCAGCAGCTTAGCTAGCGGGAAGAACACCGGGGAGCTGTTTTTT. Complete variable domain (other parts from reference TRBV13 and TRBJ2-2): AAGVIQSPRHLIKEKRETATLKCYPIPRHDTVYWYQQGPGQDPQFLISFYEKMQSDKGSIPDRFSAQQFSDYHSELNMSSLELGDSALYFCASSLASGKNTGELFFGEGSRLTVL.

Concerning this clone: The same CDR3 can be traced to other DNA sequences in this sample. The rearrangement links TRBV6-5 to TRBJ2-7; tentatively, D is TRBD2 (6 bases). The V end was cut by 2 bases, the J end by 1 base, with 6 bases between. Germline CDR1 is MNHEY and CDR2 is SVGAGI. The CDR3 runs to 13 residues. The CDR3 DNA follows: TGTGCCAGCAGTTACCGGGAGTCCTACGAGCAGTACTTC. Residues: CASSYRESYEQYF.

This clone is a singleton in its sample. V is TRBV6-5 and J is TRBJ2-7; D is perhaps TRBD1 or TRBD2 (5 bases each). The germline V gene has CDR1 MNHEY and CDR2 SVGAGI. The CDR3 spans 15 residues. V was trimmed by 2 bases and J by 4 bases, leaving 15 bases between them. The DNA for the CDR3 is TGTGCCAGCAGTTACGGGACGGGGCTAGGGTACGAGCAGTACTTC. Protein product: CASSYGTGLGYEQYF.

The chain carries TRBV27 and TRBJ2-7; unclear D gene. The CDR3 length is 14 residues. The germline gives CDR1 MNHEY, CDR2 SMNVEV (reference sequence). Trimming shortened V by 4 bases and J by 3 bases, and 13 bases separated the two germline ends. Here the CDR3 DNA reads TGTGCCAGCAGTTCGTTTGCAAGCTTCTACGAGCAGTACTTC. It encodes CASSSFASFYEQYF.

CDR3 amino acids: CASSLDRGSNQPQHF. In nucleotides, the CDR3 is TGTGCCAGCAGTTTAGACAGGGGTTCCAATCAGCCCCAGCATTTT. The chain employs TRBV28 and TRBJ1-5, with 8 positions matching TRBD1. Unmatched junction bases numbered 3, after V lost 2 bases and J lost 3 bases. The V gene's germline CDR1 is MDHEN and CDR2 SYDVKM. The length of the CDR3 is 15 residues.

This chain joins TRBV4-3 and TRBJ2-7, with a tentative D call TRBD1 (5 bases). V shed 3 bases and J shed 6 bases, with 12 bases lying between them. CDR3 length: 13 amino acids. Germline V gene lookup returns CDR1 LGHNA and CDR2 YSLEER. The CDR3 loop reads CASSHLQGLEQYF. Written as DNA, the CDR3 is TGCGCCAGCAGCCACCTTCAGGGTCTCGAGCAGTACTTC.

CDR3 nucleotides: TGTGCCAGCAGCGTCCGGGAGGCCCAAGAGACCCAGTACTTC. Translated, it gives CASSVREAQETQYF. The chain recombines TRBV9 with TRBJ2-5; 7 nucleotides align to TRBD2. Trimming at V came to 2 bases and at J to 1 base, leaving 2 bases not matched to a gene. The CDR3 runs 14 residues. Germline assignment: CDR1 SGDLS and CDR2 YYNGEE.

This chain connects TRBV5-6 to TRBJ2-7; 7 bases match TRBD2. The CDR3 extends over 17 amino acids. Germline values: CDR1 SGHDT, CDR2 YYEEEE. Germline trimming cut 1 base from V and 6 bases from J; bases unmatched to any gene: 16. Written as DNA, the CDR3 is TGTGCCAGCAGCTTGTCTTTCGTCGGGAGGCTGCTCTCCGAGCAGTACTTC. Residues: CASSLSFVGRLLSEQYF.

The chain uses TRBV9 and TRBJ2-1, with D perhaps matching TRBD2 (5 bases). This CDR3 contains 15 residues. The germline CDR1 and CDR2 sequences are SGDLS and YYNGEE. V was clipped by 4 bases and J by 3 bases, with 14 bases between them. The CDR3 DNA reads TGTGCCAGCAGCCGTACTTCCGGGAACTACAATGAGCAGTTCTTC. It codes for CASSRTSGNYNEQFF.

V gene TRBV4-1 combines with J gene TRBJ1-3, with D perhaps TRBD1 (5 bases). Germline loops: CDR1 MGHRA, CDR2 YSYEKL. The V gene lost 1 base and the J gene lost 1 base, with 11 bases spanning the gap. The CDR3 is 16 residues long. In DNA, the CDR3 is TGCGCCAGCAGCCAAGGACCGGGGGAATCTGGAAACACCATATATTTT. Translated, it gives CASSQGPGESGNTIYF.

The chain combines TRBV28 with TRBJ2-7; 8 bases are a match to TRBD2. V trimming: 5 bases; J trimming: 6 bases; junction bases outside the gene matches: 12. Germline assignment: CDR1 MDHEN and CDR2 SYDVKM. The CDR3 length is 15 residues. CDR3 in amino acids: CASSVFMGSGGEQYF. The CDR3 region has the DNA TGTGCCAGCAGTGTCTTCATGGGCAGCGGGGGCGAGCAGTACTTC.

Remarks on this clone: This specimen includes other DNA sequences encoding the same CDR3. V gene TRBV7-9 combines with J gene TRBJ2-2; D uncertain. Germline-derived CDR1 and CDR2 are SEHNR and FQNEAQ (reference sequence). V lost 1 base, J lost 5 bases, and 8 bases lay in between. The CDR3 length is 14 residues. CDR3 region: CASSLVGRTGELFF. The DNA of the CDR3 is TGTGCCAGCAGCTTAGTGGGCCGGACCGGGGAGCTGTTTTTT.

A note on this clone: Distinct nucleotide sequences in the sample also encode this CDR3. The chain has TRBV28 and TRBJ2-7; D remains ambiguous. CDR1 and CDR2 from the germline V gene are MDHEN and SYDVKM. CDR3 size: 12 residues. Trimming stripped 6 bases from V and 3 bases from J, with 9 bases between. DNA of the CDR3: TGTGCCAGCAGCCCCCTTTTCTACGAGCAGTACTTC. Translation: CASSPLFYEQYF.

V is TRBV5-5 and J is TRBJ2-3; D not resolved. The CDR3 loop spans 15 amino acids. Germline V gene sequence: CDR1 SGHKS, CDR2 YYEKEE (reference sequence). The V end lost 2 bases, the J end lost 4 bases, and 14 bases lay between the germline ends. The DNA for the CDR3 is TGTGCCAGCAGCTTTTATCCTAGATTTCCAGATACGCAGTATTTT. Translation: CASSFYPRFPDTQYF.

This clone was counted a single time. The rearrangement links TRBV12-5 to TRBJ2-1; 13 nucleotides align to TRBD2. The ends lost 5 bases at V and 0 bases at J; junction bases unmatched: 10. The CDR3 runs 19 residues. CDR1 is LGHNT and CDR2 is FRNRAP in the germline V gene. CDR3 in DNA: TGTGCTAGTGGTCCAGGACTAGCGGGAGTTCAGAGCTCCTACAATGAGCAGTTCTTC. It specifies CASGPGLAGVQSSYNEQFF.